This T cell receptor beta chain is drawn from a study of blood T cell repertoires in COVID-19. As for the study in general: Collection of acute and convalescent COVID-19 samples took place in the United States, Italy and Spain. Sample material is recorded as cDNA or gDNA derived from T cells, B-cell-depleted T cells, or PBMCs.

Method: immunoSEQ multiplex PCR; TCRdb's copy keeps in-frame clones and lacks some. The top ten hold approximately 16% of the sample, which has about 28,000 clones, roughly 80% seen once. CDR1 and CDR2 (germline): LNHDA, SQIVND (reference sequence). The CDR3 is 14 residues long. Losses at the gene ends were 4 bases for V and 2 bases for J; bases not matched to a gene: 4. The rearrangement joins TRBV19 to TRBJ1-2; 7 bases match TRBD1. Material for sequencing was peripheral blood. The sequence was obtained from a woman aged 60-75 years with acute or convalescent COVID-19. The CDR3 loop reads CASSTGDSNYGYTF. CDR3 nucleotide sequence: TGTGCCAGTAGTACAGGGGACAGCAACTATGGCTACACCTTC. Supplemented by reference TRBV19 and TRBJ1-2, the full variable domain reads DGGITQSPKYLFRKEGQNVTLSCEQNLNHDAMYWYRQDPGQGLRLIYYSQIVNDFQKGDIAEGYSVSREKKESFPLTVTSAQKNPTAFYLCASSTGDSNYGYTFGSGTRLTVV.